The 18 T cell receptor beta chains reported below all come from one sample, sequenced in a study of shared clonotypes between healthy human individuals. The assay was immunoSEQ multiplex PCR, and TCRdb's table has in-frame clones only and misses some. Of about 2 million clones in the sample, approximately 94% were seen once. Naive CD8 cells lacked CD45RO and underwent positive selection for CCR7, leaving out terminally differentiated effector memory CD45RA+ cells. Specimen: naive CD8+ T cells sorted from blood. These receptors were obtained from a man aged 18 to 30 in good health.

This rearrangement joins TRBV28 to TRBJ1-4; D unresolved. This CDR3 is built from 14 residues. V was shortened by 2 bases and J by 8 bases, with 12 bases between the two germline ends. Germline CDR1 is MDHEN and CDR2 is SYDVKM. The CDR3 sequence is CASSLREEGEKLFF. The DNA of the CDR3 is TGTGCCAGCAGTTTAAGGGAGGAAGGCGAAAAACTGTTTTTT.

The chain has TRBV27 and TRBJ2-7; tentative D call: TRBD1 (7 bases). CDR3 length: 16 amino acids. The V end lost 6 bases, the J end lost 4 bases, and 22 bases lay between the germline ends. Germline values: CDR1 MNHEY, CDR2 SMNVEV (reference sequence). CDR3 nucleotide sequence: TGTGCCAGCAGCCCCAGGGGGGTAGTCTTAGTTTACGAGCAGTACTTC. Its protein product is CASSPRGVVLVYEQYF.

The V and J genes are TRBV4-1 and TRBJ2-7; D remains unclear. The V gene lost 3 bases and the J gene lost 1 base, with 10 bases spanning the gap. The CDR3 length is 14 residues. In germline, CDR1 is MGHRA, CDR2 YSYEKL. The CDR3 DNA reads TGCGCCAGCAGCCATCGTGGCCCTTCCTACGAGCAGTACTTC. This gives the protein CASSHRGPSYEQYF.

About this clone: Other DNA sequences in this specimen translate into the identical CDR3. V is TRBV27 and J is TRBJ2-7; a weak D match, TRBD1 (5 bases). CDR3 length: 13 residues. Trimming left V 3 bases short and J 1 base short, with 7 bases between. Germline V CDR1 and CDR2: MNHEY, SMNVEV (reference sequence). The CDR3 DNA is TGTGCCAGCAGTTTTTCAGGGTCCTACGAGCAGTACTTC. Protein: CASSFSGSYEQYF.

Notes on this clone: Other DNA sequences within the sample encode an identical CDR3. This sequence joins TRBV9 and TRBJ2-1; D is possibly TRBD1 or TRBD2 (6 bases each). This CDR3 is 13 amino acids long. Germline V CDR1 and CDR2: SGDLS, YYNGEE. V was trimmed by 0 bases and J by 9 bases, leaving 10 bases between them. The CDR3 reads CASSVGGAGEQFF. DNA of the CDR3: TGTGCCAGCAGCGTAGGGGGGGCAGGTGAGCAGTTCTTC.

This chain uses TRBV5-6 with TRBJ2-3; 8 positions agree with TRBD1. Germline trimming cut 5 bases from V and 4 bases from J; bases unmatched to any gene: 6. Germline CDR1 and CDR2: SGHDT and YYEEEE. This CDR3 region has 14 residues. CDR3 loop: CASSPDRVADTQYF. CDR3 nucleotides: TGTGCCAGCAGTCCGGACAGGGTGGCAGATACGCAGTATTTT.

This CDR3 is CASSPDRGREANEKLFF. The CDR3 region has the DNA TGTGCCAGCAGCCCCGACAGGGGGCGAGAGGCTAATGAAAAACTGTTTTTT. The chain joins TRBV7-9 to TRBJ1-4; 10 bases match TRBD1. V shed 5 bases, J shed 3 bases, and the junction held 9 bases outside the gene matches. The length of the CDR3 is 17 residues. Per germline, CDR1 SEHNR and CDR2 FQNEAQ (reference sequence).

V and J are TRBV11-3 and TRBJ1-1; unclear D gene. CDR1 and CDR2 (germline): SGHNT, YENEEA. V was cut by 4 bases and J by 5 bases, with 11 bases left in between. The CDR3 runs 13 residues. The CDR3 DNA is TGTGCCAGCAGCTCGGGTCCGGGGACTGAAGCTTTCTTT. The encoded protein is CASSSGPGTEAFF.

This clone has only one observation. The CDR3 region is CASTLAGGREDTQYF. CDR3 sequence (DNA): TGCGCCAGCACTCTAGCGGGGGGGCGAGAAGATACGCAGTATTTT. This chain connects TRBV10-2 to TRBJ2-3, with 12 bases aligning to TRBD2. The CDR3 loop spans 15 amino acids. V trimming: 7 bases; J trimming: 5 bases; junction bases outside the gene matches: 7. The germline V gene has CDR1 WSHSY and CDR2 SAAADI.

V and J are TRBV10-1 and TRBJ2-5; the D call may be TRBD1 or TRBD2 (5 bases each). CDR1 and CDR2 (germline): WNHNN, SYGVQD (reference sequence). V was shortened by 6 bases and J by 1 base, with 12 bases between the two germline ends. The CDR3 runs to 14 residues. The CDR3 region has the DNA TGCGCCAGCAGCTTGGGACCCTTCCAAGAGACCCAGTACTTC. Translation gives CASSLGPFQETQYF.

The CDR3 bases are TGTGCCAGCAGCTTGGCTTGGACAGGGTTAGCCGGGGAGCTGTTTTTT. Protein: CASSLAWTGLAGELFF. The rearrangement uses TRBV5-6 and TRBJ2-2; 8 bases agree with TRBD1. This CDR3 has 16 amino acids. Germline assignment: CDR1 SGHDT and CDR2 YYEEEE. With V trimmed by 0 bases and J by 6 bases, 7 bases remained unmatched. Based on the CDR3 plus reference TRBV5-6 and TRBJ2-2, the full variable domain is DAGVTQSPTHLIKTRGQQVTLRCSPKSGHDTVSWYQQALGQGPQFIFQYYEEEERQRGNFPDRFSGHQFPNYSSELNVNALLLGDSALYLCASSLAWTGLAGELFFGEGSRLTVL.

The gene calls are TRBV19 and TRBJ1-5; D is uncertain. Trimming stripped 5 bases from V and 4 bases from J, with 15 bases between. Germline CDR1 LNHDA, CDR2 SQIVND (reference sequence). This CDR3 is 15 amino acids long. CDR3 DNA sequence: TGTGCCAGTAGTCTGGCAACCAGCCCAAATCAGCCCCAGCATTTT. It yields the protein CASSLATSPNQPQHF.

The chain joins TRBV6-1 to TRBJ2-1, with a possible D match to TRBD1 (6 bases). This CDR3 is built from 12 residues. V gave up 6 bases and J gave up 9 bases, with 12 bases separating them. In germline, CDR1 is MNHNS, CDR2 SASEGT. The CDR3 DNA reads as TGTGCCAGCAGACTAACAGGGATTGAGCAGTTCTTC. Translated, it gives CASRLTGIEQFF.

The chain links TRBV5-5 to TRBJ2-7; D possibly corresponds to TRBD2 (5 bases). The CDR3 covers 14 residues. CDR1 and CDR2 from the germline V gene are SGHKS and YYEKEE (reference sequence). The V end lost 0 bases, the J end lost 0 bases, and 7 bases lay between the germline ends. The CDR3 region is CASSLARDSYEQYF. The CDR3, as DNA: TGTGCCAGCAGCTTGGCCCGGGACTCCTACGAGCAGTACTTC.

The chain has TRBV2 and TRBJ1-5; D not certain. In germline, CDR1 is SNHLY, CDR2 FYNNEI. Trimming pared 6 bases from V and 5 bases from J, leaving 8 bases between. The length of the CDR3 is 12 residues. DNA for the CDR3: TGTGCCAGCAGGGACCAAGATCAGCCCCAGCATTTT. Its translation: CASRDQDQPQHF. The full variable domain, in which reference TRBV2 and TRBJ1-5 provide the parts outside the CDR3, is EPEVTQTPSHQVTQMGQEVILRCVPISNHLYFYWYRQILGQKVEFLVSFYNNEISEKSEIFDDQFSVERPDGSNFTLKIRSTKLEDSAMYFCASRDQDQPQHFGDGTRLSIL.

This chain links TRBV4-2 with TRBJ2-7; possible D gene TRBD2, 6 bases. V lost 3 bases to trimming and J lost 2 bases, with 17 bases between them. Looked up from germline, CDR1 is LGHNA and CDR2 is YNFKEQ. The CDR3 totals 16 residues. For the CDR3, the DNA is TGTGCCAGCAGCCAGGTTAGCGGCTCTGATACCTACGAGCAGTACTTC. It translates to CASSQVSGSDTYEQYF.

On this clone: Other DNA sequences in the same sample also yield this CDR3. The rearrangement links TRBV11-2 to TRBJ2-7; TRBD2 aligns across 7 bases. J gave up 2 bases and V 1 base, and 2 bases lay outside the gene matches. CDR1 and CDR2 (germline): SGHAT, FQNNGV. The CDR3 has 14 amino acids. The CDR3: CASSLGLAAYEQYF. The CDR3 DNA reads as TGTGCCAGCAGCTTAGGGCTAGCGGCCTACGAGCAGTACTTC.

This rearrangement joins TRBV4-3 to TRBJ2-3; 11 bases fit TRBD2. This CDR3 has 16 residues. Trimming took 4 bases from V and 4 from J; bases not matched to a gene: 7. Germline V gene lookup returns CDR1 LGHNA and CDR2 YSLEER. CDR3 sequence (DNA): TGCGCCAGCAGCCCCTTAGCGGGAGGGGAGGCAGATACGCAGTATTTT. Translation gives CASSPLAGGEADTQYF.